This T cell receptor beta chain was sequenced for a study of blood T cell repertoires in COVID-19. Study overall: Italy, Spain and the United States were the sources of the convalescent and acute COVID-19 samples. From T cells, B-cell-depleted T cells, or PBMCs came the material, which was cDNA or gDNA.

CDR3 length equals 17 residues. Between the trimmed V and J ends, which lost 1 base and 0 bases, there was a span of 13 bases. Per the germline V gene, CDR1 is LGHDT and CDR2 is YNNKEL (reference sequence). Original methodology: Nucleated cell number was recorded as an estimate derived from reference gene primer amplification. The repertoire was sequenced with immunoSEQ multiplex PCR; TCRdb's copy has only in-frame clones and lacks some. V and J calls and clone size are given by that table; D and trimming were obtained from the DNA. The sample has about 150,000 clones, 65% to 80% seen once. The sample taken for sequencing was peripheral blood. V gene TRBV3-1 (or the pseudogene TRBV3-2) combines with J gene TRBJ1-5; maybe TRBD1 (6 bases). This receptor was obtained from a man between 60 and 75 years old with acute or convalescent COVID-19. CDR3 DNA: TGTGCCAGCAGCCAAGGACGGGACATCTATAGCAATCAGCCCCAGCATTTT. Translated: CASSQGRDIYSNQPQHF.